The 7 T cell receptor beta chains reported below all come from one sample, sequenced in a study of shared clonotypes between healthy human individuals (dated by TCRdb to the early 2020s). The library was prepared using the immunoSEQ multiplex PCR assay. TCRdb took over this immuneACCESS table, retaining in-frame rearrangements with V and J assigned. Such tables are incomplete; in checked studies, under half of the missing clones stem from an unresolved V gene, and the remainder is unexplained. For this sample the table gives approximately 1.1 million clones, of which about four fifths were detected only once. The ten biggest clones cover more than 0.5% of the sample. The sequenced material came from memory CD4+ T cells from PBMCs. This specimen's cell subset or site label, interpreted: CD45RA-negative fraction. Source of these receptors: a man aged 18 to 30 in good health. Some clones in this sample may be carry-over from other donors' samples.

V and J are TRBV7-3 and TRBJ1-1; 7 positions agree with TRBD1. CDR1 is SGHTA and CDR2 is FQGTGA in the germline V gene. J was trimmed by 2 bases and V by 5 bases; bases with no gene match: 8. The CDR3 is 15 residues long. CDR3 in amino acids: CASSPRTGPNTEAFF. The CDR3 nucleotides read TGTGCCAGCAGCCCACGGACAGGACCTAACACTGAAGCTTTCTTT.

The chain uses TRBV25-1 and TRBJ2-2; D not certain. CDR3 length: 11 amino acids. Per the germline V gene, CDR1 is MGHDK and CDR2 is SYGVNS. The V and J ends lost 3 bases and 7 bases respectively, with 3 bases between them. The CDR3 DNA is TGTGCCAGCAGTGATTTCGGGGAGCTGTTTTTT. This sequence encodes CASSDFGELFF.

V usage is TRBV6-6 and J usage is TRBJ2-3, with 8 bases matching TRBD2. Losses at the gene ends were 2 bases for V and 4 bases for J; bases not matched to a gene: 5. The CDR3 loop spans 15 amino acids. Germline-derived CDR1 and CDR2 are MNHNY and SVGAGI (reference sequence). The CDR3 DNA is TGTGCCAGCAGTTACGAGGCGGGAGGCGCAGATACGCAGTATTTT. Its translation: CASSYEAGGADTQYF.

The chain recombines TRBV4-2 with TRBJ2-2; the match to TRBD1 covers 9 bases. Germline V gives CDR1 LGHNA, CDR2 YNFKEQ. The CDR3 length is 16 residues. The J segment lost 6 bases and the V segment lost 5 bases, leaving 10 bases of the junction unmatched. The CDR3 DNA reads TGTGCCAGCAGCATAAGGACAGGGGCTTCGCCCGGGGAGCTGTTTTTT. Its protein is CASSIRTGASPGELFF.

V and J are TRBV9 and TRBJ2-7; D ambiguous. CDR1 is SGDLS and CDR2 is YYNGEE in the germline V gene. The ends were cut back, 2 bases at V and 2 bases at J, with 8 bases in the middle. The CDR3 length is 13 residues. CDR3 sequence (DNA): TGTGCCAGCAGCGTCACTGGAGCCTACGAGCAGTACTTC. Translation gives CASSVTGAYEQYF. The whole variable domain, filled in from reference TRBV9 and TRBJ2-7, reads DSGVTQTPKHLITATGQRVTLRCSPRSGDLSVYWYQQSLDQGLQFLIQYYNGEERAKGNILERFSAQQFPDLHSELNLSSLELGDSALYFCASSVTGAYEQYFGPGTRLTVT.

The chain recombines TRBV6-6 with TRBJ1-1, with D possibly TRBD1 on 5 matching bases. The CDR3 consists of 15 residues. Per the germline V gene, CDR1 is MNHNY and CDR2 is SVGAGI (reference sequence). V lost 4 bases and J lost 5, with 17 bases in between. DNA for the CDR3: TGTGCCAGCAGTTCCTTACAGGTCCCCAGGACTGAAGCTTTCTTT. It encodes CASSSLQVPRTEAFF.

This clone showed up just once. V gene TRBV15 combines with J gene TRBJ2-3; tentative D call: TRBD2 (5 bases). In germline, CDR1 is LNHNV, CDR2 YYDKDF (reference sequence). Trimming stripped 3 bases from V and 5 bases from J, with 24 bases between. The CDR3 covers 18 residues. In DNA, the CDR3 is TGTGCCACCAGCAGTGGACCGAGGGCCGGTGGCCCGCGAGATACGCAGTATTTT. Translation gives CATSSGPRAGGPRDTQYF.